This T cell receptor beta chain was identified during a study of T cells in Graves' hyperthyroidism and ophthalmopathy. Overall study findings and caveats: Blood shared most expanded thyroid clonotypes above 0.001. A 13 V-J signature model discriminated ophthalmopathy versus stable hyperthyroidism.

Authors of the study amplified TCR beta CDR3 regions from RNA transcripts. First-round RT-PCR with HTBI primers amplified the TCR CDR3 region. TCRdb re-called the multiplex PCR reads with MiXCR, one entry per CDR3 protein. The sample lists about 280,000 distinct CDR3 sequences; 25% were seen once. The CDR3 is made up of 15 amino acids. Trimming pared 3 bases from V and 4 bases from J, leaving 15 bases between. Patients showing uncontrolled infection, other autoimmune disease, pregnancy or lactation were ineligible. This clonotype was recorded at least ten times. As yet, its antigen is unknown. This chain links TRBV12-3 or TRBV12-4 with TRBJ1-2; TRBD1 might be the D (5 bases). What was sequenced was blood. The origin of this receptor is a man in his forties or fifties with Graves' hyperthyroidism that later progressed to Graves' ophthalmopathy. The CDR3 DNA is TGTGCCAGCAGTTTTACCAACGGGGGATCCTATGGCTACACCTTC. It specifies CASSFTNGGSYGYTF.